Each of the 17 T cell receptor beta chains below was sequenced from the same sample in a study of blood T cell repertoires in COVID-19 (dated by TCRdb to the early 2020s). Library creation used the immunoSEQ multiplex PCR assay. Imported from immuneACCESS, the table was reduced by TCRdb to in-frame sequences with V and J called. These copies leave out some clones; in studies compared against another copy, an unresolved V gene accounts for under half, and the cause of the remainder is not known. This sample holds 150,000 or so clones; roughly 80% were observed only once. The top ten hold roughly 3.4% of the sample. The sequenced sample consisted of PBMCs or T cells enriched from blood (not recorded which). The receptors shown here come from a woman between 55 and 75 years old who had recovered from COVID-19.

The rearrangement links TRBV30 to TRBJ2-5; 9 bases match TRBD1. V shed 2 bases and J 8 bases; nucleotides not matched to a gene: 12. Per germline, CDR1 GTSNPN and CDR2 SVGIG (reference sequence). The CDR3 covers 15 residues. CDR3 residues: CAWSTTGGSGATQYF. CDR3 bases: TGTGCCTGGAGTACGACAGGGGGGAGTGGAGCCACCCAGTACTTC. Drawing the rest from reference TRBV30 and TRBJ2-5, the complete variable domain is SQTIHQWPATLVQPVGSPLSLECTVEGTSNPNLYWYRQAAGRGLQLLFYSVGIGQISSEVPQNLSASRPQDRQFILSSKKLLLSDSGFYLCAWSTTGGSGATQYFGPGTRLLVL.

This chain connects TRBV2 to TRBJ1-1; 7 nucleotides line up with TRBD1. Per germline, CDR1 SNHLY and CDR2 FYNNEI. The trim removed 5 bases at V and 2 bases at J, leaving 5 bases unmatched. The CDR3 spans 14 residues. The CDR3 DNA reads TGTGCCAGCAGTTCGCGGACAGGTAACACTGAAGCTTTCTTT. It encodes CASSSRTGNTEAFF.

CDR3 in amino acids: CASSLATGGEATNEKLFF. CDR3 bases: TGTGCCAGCAGTTTGGCGACAGGGGGCGAGGCAACTAATGAAAAACTGTTTTTT. The chain is built from TRBV27 and TRBJ1-4; 10 bases align to TRBD1. Looked up from germline, CDR1 is MNHEY and CDR2 is SMNVEV (reference sequence). The junction had 7 bases not matched to a gene; V was cut back by 3 bases and J by 0 bases. This CDR3 has 18 residues.

This clone was counted only a few times. This rearrangement joins TRBV29-1 to TRBJ1-5, with D perhaps matching TRBD1 (5 bases). Germline loops: CDR1 SQVTM, CDR2 ANQGSEA. This CDR3 has 14 residues. Trimming left V 6 bases short and J 0 bases short, with 12 bases between. For the CDR3, the DNA is TGCAGCGTCGCGGAGGGGAGTAGCAATCAGCCCCAGCATTTT. This codes for CSVAEGSSNQPQHF. The full variable domain, completed using reference TRBV29-1 and TRBJ1-5, is SAVISQKPSRDICQRGTSLTIQCQVDSQVTMMFWYRQQPGQSLTLIATANQGSEATYESGFVIDKFPISRPNLTFSTLTVSNMSPEDSSIYLCSVAEGSSNQPQHFGDGTRLSIL.

The J gene is TRBJ2-5, the V gene TRBV2, with 10 bases that match TRBD1. The CDR3 totals 15 residues. V dropped 5 bases and J dropped 5; count of bases not matched to a gene: 8. Germline CDR1 reads SNHLY; CDR2 reads FYNNEI. CDR3 amino acids: CASSRDRGSEETQYF. The CDR3 DNA sequence: TGTGCCAGCAGTAGGGACAGGGGAAGCGAGGAGACCCAGTACTTC.

The CDR3 spells CASSLDRKAFF. In DNA, the CDR3 is TGTGCCAGCAGTTTGGACAGGAAAGCTTTCTTT. The V call is TRBV12-3 or TRBV12-4, the J call TRBJ1-1; 7 bases are a match to TRBD1. The V and J ends lost 3 bases and 9 bases, in that order; junction bases with no gene match: 1. CDR3 length: 11 residues.

This clone was picked up many times. The genes are TRBV5-1 and TRBJ2-5; 8 bases align to TRBD1. Germline V gene lookup returns CDR1 SGHRS and CDR2 YFSETQ. The CDR3 is 13 amino acids. With V trimmed by 3 bases and J by 7 bases, 5 bases remained unmatched. The CDR3 protein is CASSSGQAGTQYF. CDR3 coding DNA: TGCGCCAGCAGCTCGGGACAGGCTGGGACCCAGTACTTC.

This rearrangement joins TRBV15 to TRBJ1-2; 7 nucleotides agree with TRBD1. Germline CDR1 LNHNV, CDR2 YYDKDF (reference sequence). V lost 1 base, J lost 3 bases, and 2 bases stayed unmatched. CDR3 length equals 14 residues. CDR3 loop: CATSRGGQYYGYTF. CDR3 bases: TGTGCCACCAGCAGAGGGGGACAGTACTATGGCTACACCTTC.

V gene TRBV14 combines with J gene TRBJ1-2; the match to TRBD1 covers 11 bases. V lost 8 bases to trimming and J lost 4 bases; unmatched junction nucleotides: 6. CDR3 length equals 14 residues. CDR1 is SGHDN, CDR2 FVKESK, per germline. The CDR3 bases are TGTGCCAGCGAGGCCGGGACAGGGGGCTATGGCTACACCTTC. It encodes CASEAGTGGYGYTF.

This clone has just a few counts. The chain couples TRBV12-5 to TRBJ1-1, with 9 bases fitting TRBD1. The CDR3 is 16 amino acids. In germline, CDR1 is LGHNT, CDR2 FRNRAP. The V and J ends lost 5 bases and 1 base, in that order; junction bases with no gene match: 8. CDR3 nucleotides: TGTGCTAGTGGTCCCCGGACAGGGGTGGGGAACACTGAAGCTTTCTTT. Protein product: CASGPRTGVGNTEAFF.

The chain employs TRBV18 and TRBJ2-3; D is possibly TRBD2 (5 bases). The germline V gene has CDR1 KGHSH and CDR2 LQKENI. Trimming left V 1 base short and J 1 base short, with 12 bases between. This CDR3 region has 16 residues. CDR3 DNA: TGTGCCAGCTCACCACGGAGGAGACACCGCACAGATACGCAGTATTTT. Protein product: CASSPRRRHRTDTQYF.

This clone was detected a few times. V usage is TRBV2 and J usage is TRBJ2-7; 7 bases fit TRBD2. Germline V gene lookup returns CDR1 SNHLY and CDR2 FYNNEI. Trimming removed 8 bases from V and 2 bases from J; junction bases left unmatched: 9. CDR3 length equals 14 residues. The CDR3 DNA sequence: TGTGCCAGCGCCTTCGGGGGGAACCCCTACGAGCAGTACTTC. Its protein is CASAFGGNPYEQYF. Variable domain in full (rest from reference TRBV2 and TRBJ2-7): EPEVTQTPSHQVTQMGQEVILRCVPISNHLYFYWYRQILGQKVEFLVSFYNNEISEKSEIFDDQFSVERPDGSNFTLKIRSTKLEDSAMYFCASAFGGNPYEQYFGPGTRLTVT.

The chain combines TRBV6-5 with TRBJ2-7; D possibly corresponds to TRBD1 (5 bases). This CDR3 contains 13 residues. From germline, CDR1 is MNHEY and CDR2 SVGAGI. V lost 6 bases to trimming and J lost 0 bases, with 9 bases between them. For the CDR3, the DNA is TGTGCCAGCAGGGACACCACCTCCTACGAGCAGTACTTC. Translated, it gives CASRDTTSYEQYF.

The rearrangement joins TRBV6-5 to TRBJ1-2, with D unclear. The V end was cut by 6 bases, the J end by 7 bases, with 15 bases between. The CDR3 consists of 13 residues. Per germline, CDR1 MNHEY and CDR2 SVGAGI. The CDR3 sequence: CASRLAGSSGYTF. In DNA form, the CDR3 reads TGTGCCAGCAGACTGGCGGGGTCATCTGGCTACACCTTC.

This sequence joins TRBV19 and TRBJ2-4; a possible D gene is TRBD2 (6 bases). The CDR3 is made up of 17 amino acids. The germline gives CDR1 LNHDA, CDR2 SQIVND (reference sequence). Trimming took off 5 bases at V and 0 bases at J, with 17 bases between the two ends. The CDR3 spells CASSFRDSPIAKNIQYF. As DNA, the CDR3 is TGTGCCAGTAGTTTCCGGGACTCCCCTATAGCCAAAAACATTCAGTACTTC. Full variable domain (outside the CDR3, taken from reference TRBV19 and TRBJ2-4): DGGITQSPKYLFRKEGQNVTLSCEQNLNHDAMYWYRQDPGQGLRLIYYSQIVNDFQKGDIAEGYSVSREKKESFPLTVTSAQKNPTAFYLCASSFRDSPIAKNIQYFGAGTRLSVL.

The CDR3 loop reads CASSTAIQGDTEAFF. CDR3 nucleotides: TGTGCCAGTAGTACTGCAATACAGGGGGACACTGAAGCTTTCTTT. V gene TRBV19 combines with J gene TRBJ1-1; the match to TRBD1 covers 8 bases. There are 15 residues in the CDR3. Germline assignment: CDR1 LNHDA and CDR2 SQIVND (reference sequence). The ends lost 4 bases at V and 3 bases at J; junction bases unmatched: 7.

The J gene is TRBJ1-1, the V gene TRBV14; 8 bases match TRBD1. Trimming cost V 2 bases and J 0 bases; bases outside gene matches: 11. CDR1 SGHDN and CDR2 FVKESK come from the germline V gene. The CDR3 extends over 18 amino acids. CDR3 coding DNA: TGTGCCAGCAGCCAACTCTATACCCTGACAGGGGTGAACACTGAAGCTTTCTTT. Its translation: CASSQLYTLTGVNTEAFF.